One and the same sample provided the 9 T cell receptor beta chains below, sequenced in a study of neoadjuvant nivolumab and ipilimumab in lung cancer. Data came from immunoSEQ multiplex PCR; TCRdb stores just in-frame clones and leaves some out. The table has 40,000 to 55,000 clones, around nine tenths seen once. The sample here was blood, taken before neoadjuvant nivolumab, alone or with ipilimumab. The receptors were sampled from an adult with non-small cell lung cancer. Some clones in this sample may be carry-over from other donors' samples.

This CDR3 is CSVGGRSGSTGELFF. For the CDR3, the DNA is TGCAGCGTCGGCGGACGGAGCGGGAGTACCGGGGAGCTGTTTTTT. This sequence joins TRBV29-1 and TRBJ2-2; the match to TRBD2 covers 8 bases. The CDR3 extends over 15 amino acids. With 6 bases clipped from V and 5 bases from J, the junction kept 11 bases outside the gene matches. CDR1 and CDR2 from the germline V gene are SQVTM and ANQGSEA.

The chain has TRBV5-1 and TRBJ2-1, with 11 bases fitting TRBD2. With V trimmed by 4 bases and J by 11 bases, 5 bases remained unmatched. Looked up from germline, CDR1 is SGHRS and CDR2 is YFSETQ. This CDR3 is built from 13 residues. The CDR3 here is CASSATSGGKQFF. In DNA form, the CDR3 reads TGCGCCAGCAGCGCCACTAGCGGGGGAAAGCAGTTCTTC.

The V gene is TRBV7-6, the J gene TRBJ2-7; weak D call: TRBD2 (6 bases). The CDR3 contains 13 residues. CDR1 is SGHVS and CDR2 is FNYEAQ in the germline V gene. Trimming left V 1 base short and J 5 bases short, with 9 bases between. CDR3: CASSLGREDEQYF. DNA of the CDR3: TGTGCCAGCAGCTTAGGCAGGGAGGACGAGCAGTACTTC.

The J gene is TRBJ2-5, the V gene TRBV29-1, with TRBD1 matching 7 bases. The germline CDR1 and CDR2 sequences are SQVTM and ANQGSEA. After removal of 7 bases from V and 4 bases from J, the junction contained 27 bases not matched to a gene. This CDR3 comprises 19 residues. The CDR3, as DNA: TGCAGCGCCTCGCCACCACAGGGGACCTTAGCCGGACCGCGAGAGACCCAGTACTTC. This translates into CSASPPQGTLAGPRETQYF.

The V gene is TRBV30, the J gene TRBJ2-1; D unclear. The germline V and J ends were trimmed by 2 bases and 1 base, with 6 bases remaining between them. The CDR3 loop spans 13 amino acids. The germline V gene has CDR1 GTSNPN and CDR2 SVGIG (reference sequence). As DNA, the CDR3 is TGTGCCTGGAGTAAAGGGTCCTACAATGAGCAGTTCTTC. Amino acid sequence: CAWSKGSYNEQFF.

This chain joins TRBV6-6 and TRBJ1-5; D perhaps matches TRBD1 (5 bases). The CDR3 runs 12 residues. V was trimmed by 8 bases and J by 2 bases, leaving 7 bases between them. CDR1 is MNHNY and CDR2 is SVGAGI in the germline V gene (reference sequence). The CDR3: CASAQGNQPQHF. The CDR3 nucleotides read TGTGCCAGCGCACAGGGCAATCAGCCCCAGCATTTT.

The chain uses TRBV5-1 and TRBJ2-1; the match to TRBD1 covers 8 bases. This CDR3 has 15 amino acids. Trimming cost V 4 bases and J 3 bases; bases outside gene matches: 6. Germline CDR1 reads SGHRS; CDR2 reads YFSETQ. The CDR3 DNA reads as TGCGCCAGCAGCGTAGGGACAGGACTCTACAATGAGCAGTTCTTC. This gives the protein CASSVGTGLYNEQFF.

This rearrangement joins TRBV5-1 to TRBJ2-1, with a weak D call TRBD2 (5 bases). V shed 2 bases and J shed 2 bases, with 11 bases lying between them. Germline loops: CDR1 SGHRS, CDR2 YFSETQ. The CDR3 covers 15 residues. The CDR3 spells CASSFGAATYNEQFF. The CDR3 DNA reads as TGCGCCAGCAGCTTTGGAGCGGCGACCTACAATGAGCAGTTCTTC.

The chain uses TRBV7-3 and TRBJ2-3, with 7 bases lining up with TRBD1. Trimming cost V 5 bases and J 1 base; bases outside gene matches: 9. The CDR3 has 16 residues. The germline V gene has CDR1 SGHTA and CDR2 FQGTGA. The CDR3 nucleotides are TGTGCCAGCAGCGCACAGACAGGGATCGGCACAGATACGCAGTATTTT. It codes for CASSAQTGIGTDTQYF.